This TCR beta chain was retrieved from a study of shared clonotypes between healthy human individuals. On the study more broadly: There were three CD4 naive, three CD4 memory, two CD8 naive and one CD8 memory plates per donor.

Germline assignment: CDR1 MNHEY and CDR2 SVGAGI. The CDR3 has 12 amino acids. Trimming took 9 bases from V and 7 from J; bases not matched to a gene: 6. Sequencing was performed with immunoSEQ multiplex PCR; in TCRdb, only in-frame clones are kept and a portion is missing. The table includes roughly 2 million clones, roughly 94% detected once. The source is a man between 18 and 35 years old in good health. The chain combines TRBV6-5 with TRBJ2-1, with 7 bases matching TRBD2. Material: naive CD4+ T cells sorted from blood. Subset defined: CD45RA+ positively selected. The CDR3 bases are TGTGCCAGACTAGCGCCGGCGAATGAGCAGTTCTTC. Translated, it gives CARLAPANEQFF.